These 6 T cell receptor beta chains share one sample of origin, sequenced in a study of blood T cell repertoires in COVID-19. This table comes from immunoSEQ multiplex PCR, and its TCRdb copy is limited to in-frame clones, with some not included. The profile shows around 300,000 clones, 80% to 90% of them singletons. The sample was peripheral blood. Receptors originate from a woman between 65 and 79 years old with acute or convalescent COVID-19.

The chain combines TRBV11-2 with TRBJ2-7; maybe TRBD2 (6 bases). V was shortened by 6 bases and J by 3 bases, with 15 bases between the two germline ends. CDR1 and CDR2 (germline): SGHAT, FQNNGV. The CDR3 consists of 14 residues. CDR3 sequence: CASRGLTGVYEQYF. CDR3 nucleotide sequence: TGTGCCAGCAGAGGGTTGACGGGGGTCTACGAGCAGTACTTC.

The V call is TRBV5-4, the J call TRBJ1-6; D is possibly TRBD1 (6 bases). The CDR3 extends over 15 amino acids. CDR1 SGHNT and CDR2 YYREEE come from the germline V gene (reference sequence). The germline V and J ends were trimmed by 3 bases and 10 bases, with 17 bases remaining between them. The CDR3 sequence is CASSSGAGGGSPLHF. The DNA for the CDR3 is TGTGCCAGCAGCTCTGGAGCGGGGGGCGGATCACCCCTCCACTTT.

The table lists this clone with a few counts. This sequence joins TRBV2 and TRBJ2-7; D perhaps matches TRBD1 (6 bases). The CDR3 is 9 residues long. Germline CDR1 SNHLY, CDR2 FYNNEI. Trimming stripped 9 bases from V and 11 bases from J, with 11 bases between. Written as DNA, the CDR3 is TGTGCCAGAGGGGGAGTGGAGTACTTC. Its protein is CARGGVEYF.

V gene TRBV2 combines with J gene TRBJ2-2; D is uncertain. Per germline, CDR1 SNHLY and CDR2 FYNNEI. This CDR3 spans 16 amino acids. Between the trimmed V and J ends, which lost 6 bases and 0 bases, there was a span of 14 bases. The CDR3: CASRESKSANTGELFF. The CDR3 DNA is TGTGCCAGCAGGGAATCTAAATCTGCGAACACCGGGGAGCTGTTTTTT.

The chain employs TRBV18 and TRBJ1-1, with TRBD1 identical over 7 bases. The CDR3 loop spans 13 amino acids. The V gene's germline CDR1 is KGHSH and CDR2 LQKENI. V shed 5 bases, J shed 8 bases, and the junction held 8 bases outside the gene matches. The CDR3 bases are TGTGCCAGCTCATTTGGGGGGACAGCCGAAGCTTTCTTT. Translation gives CASSFGGTAEAFF.

This clone was counted once. V usage is TRBV9 and J usage is TRBJ2-5; D remains unclear. The V gene lost 4 bases and the J gene lost 2 bases, with 15 bases spanning the gap. Per germline, CDR1 SGDLS and CDR2 YYNGEE. The CDR3 has 15 residues. CDR3 protein: CASSRSHSRQETQYF. The CDR3 DNA reads TGTGCCAGCAGCAGGAGTCATAGCAGACAAGAGACCCAGTACTTC.